Listed below are T cell receptor beta chains from one sample, sequenced in a study of T cell responses to AZD1222 COVID-19 vaccine. Sequenced by immunoSEQ multiplex PCR; TCRdb stores in-frame clones only, minus some. This table holds about 140,000 clones, 80% to 95% found once. The source was peripheral blood, collected 28 days after the second AZD1222 dose. The receptors were gathered from an adult who received the AZD1222 COVID-19 vaccine. CDR3s include the opening cysteine and the closing phenylalanine or tryptophan. Each record gives: clone size, J gene, V gene, D gene, CDR3 DNA, CDR3 protein. D genes are given only for firm matches. Not all rows give a size; the values are once, few, many and, for expanded clones, a class.

abundance: few
j_gene: TRBJ2-1
v_gene: TRBV4-3
d_gene: TRBD2
CDR3nt: TGCGCCAGCAGCCAAGAACTAGCGGGGCCCAATGAGCAGTTCTTC
CDR3aa: CASSQELAGPNEQFF

abundance: once
j_gene: TRBJ2-5
v_gene: TRBV29-1
d_gene: -
CDR3nt: TGCAGCGTCGATACAGGGTCTCGAGAGACCCAGTACTTC
CDR3aa: CSVDTGSRETQYF

abundance: -
j_gene: TRBJ2-1
v_gene: TRBV4-1
d_gene: -
CDR3nt: TGCGCCAGCAGCCATGGGACGTCGACGTACAATGAGCAGTTCTTC
CDR3aa: CASSHGTSTYNEQFF

abundance: -
j_gene: TRBJ1-2
v_gene: TRBV4-3
d_gene: -
CDR3nt: TGCGCCAGCAGCCAAGATTTATCAGGTTCTTCAGGGCCGAGTGGCTACACCTTC
CDR3aa: CASSQDLSGSSGPSGYTF

abundance: once
j_gene: TRBJ2-7
v_gene: TRBV19
d_gene: -
CDR3nt: TGTGCCAGTAGTATCTCAGGTTTGGGCGAGCAGTACTTC
CDR3aa: CASSISGLGEQYF

abundance: -
j_gene: TRBJ2-2
v_gene: TRBV24-1
d_gene: -
CDR3nt: TGTGCCATCCTATGGTTTGACCTCACGAACACCGGGGAGCTGTTTTTT
CDR3aa: CAILWFDLTNTGELFF

abundance: -
j_gene: TRBJ1-1
v_gene: TRBV24-1
d_gene: -
CDR3nt: TGTGCCACCAGTAAAGCCGGGGCGAACACTGAAGCTTTCTTT
CDR3aa: CATSKAGANTEAFF

abundance: -
j_gene: TRBJ2-1
v_gene: TRBV4-3
d_gene: TRBD1
CDR3nt: TGCGCCAGCAGCCAGGATCCTACCACCTGGGACAGGGGGGCCAATGAGCAGTTCTTC
CDR3aa: CASSQDPTTWDRGANEQFF

abundance: -
j_gene: TRBJ2-1
v_gene: TRBV5-1
d_gene: TRBD2
CDR3nt: TGCGCCAGCAGCTTGGACGCGGGAGGAGGCGATGAGCAGTTCTTC
CDR3aa: CASSLDAGGGDEQFF

abundance: -
j_gene: TRBJ2-4
v_gene: TRBV4-2
d_gene: -
CDR3nt: TGTGCCAGCAGCCAACGTGGGGACAAAAACATTCAGTACTTC
CDR3aa: CASSQRGDKNIQYF

abundance: -
j_gene: TRBJ2-2
v_gene: TRBV7-3
d_gene: -
CDR3nt: TGTGCCAGCAGCTTATACGTGGGAGTAGGGTTAACCGGGGAGCTGTTTTTT
CDR3aa: CASSLYVGVGLTGELFF

abundance: -
j_gene: TRBJ2-3
v_gene: TRBV7-6
d_gene: -
CDR3nt: TGTGCCAGCAGCTTAGGGGGTGGGGATACCACAGATACGCAGTATTTT
CDR3aa: CASSLGGGDTTDTQYF

abundance: once
j_gene: TRBJ1-6
v_gene: TRBV4-3
d_gene: -
CDR3nt: TGCGCCAGCAGCCAAGCTGACAGGCGCGTTTATAATTCACCCCTCCACTTT
CDR3aa: CASSQADRRVYNSPLHF

abundance: once
j_gene: TRBJ2-1
v_gene: TRBV29-1
d_gene: -
CDR3nt: TGCAGCGGTGGACGGCTCTCCTACAATGAGCAGTTCTTC
CDR3aa: CSGGRLSYNEQFF

abundance: -
j_gene: TRBJ1-5
v_gene: TRBV6-5
d_gene: -
CDR3nt: TGTGCCAGCACCCCCGGGAAGCAAATAAATCAGCCCCAGCATTTT
CDR3aa: CASTPGKQINQPQHF

abundance: once
j_gene: TRBJ1-5
v_gene: TRBV7-2
d_gene: -
CDR3nt: TGTGCCAGCAGCTTAGGACACTATAGCAATCAGCCCCAGCATTTT
CDR3aa: CASSLGHYSNQPQHF

abundance: once
j_gene: TRBJ2-3
v_gene: TRBV7-9
d_gene: -
CDR3nt: TGTGCCAGCAGCTTAGCGGGAGGTAGCACAGATACGCAGTATTTT
CDR3aa: CASSLAGGSTDTQYF

abundance: -
j_gene: TRBJ1-1
v_gene: TRBV11-1
d_gene: -
CDR3nt: TGTGCCAGCAGCTCCTCGGGGGGATTCTCTGAAGCTTTCTTT
CDR3aa: CASSSSGGFSEAFF

abundance: -
j_gene: TRBJ1-2
v_gene: TRBV9
d_gene: -
CDR3nt: TGTGCCAGCAGCCTCTCCCCCTCAGCTAACTATGGCTACACCTTC
CDR3aa: CASSLSPSANYGYTF

abundance: few
j_gene: TRBJ1-4
v_gene: TRBV15
d_gene: TRBD1
CDR3nt: TGTGCCACCAGCAGAGAGAACAGGGGAGTGGGGGAAAAACTGTTTTTT
CDR3aa: CATSRENRGVGEKLFF

abundance: -
j_gene: TRBJ2-1
v_gene: TRBV9
d_gene: -
CDR3nt: TGTGCCAGCAGCGTAGATGCAGCCTTGGACAATGAGCAGTTCTTC
CDR3aa: CASSVDAALDNEQFF

abundance: once
j_gene: TRBJ1-4
v_gene: TRBV28
d_gene: -
CDR3nt: TGTGCCAGCAGTTTACCCCAGGCTAATGAAAAACTGTTTTTT
CDR3aa: CASSLPQANEKLFF

abundance: -
j_gene: TRBJ1-4
v_gene: TRBV5-4
d_gene: -
CDR3nt: TGTGCCAGCAGCTACGGAACTAATGAAAAACTGTTTTTT
CDR3aa: CASSYGTNEKLFF

abundance: -
j_gene: TRBJ1-1
v_gene: TRBV10-3
d_gene: TRBD1
CDR3nt: TGTGCCATCAGTGAGTCGGGACAGGGCCCGAACACTGAAGCTTTCTTT
CDR3aa: CAISESGQGPNTEAFF

abundance: -
j_gene: TRBJ2-5
v_gene: TRBV4-3
d_gene: -
CDR3nt: TGCGCCAGCAGCCTAAGCTGGACAGCCCAAGAGACCCAGTACTTC
CDR3aa: CASSLSWTAQETQYF

abundance: -
j_gene: TRBJ2-7
v_gene: TRBV10-1
d_gene: -
CDR3nt: TGCGTCACCGAGGGCGGGAAGACCCCCTACGAGCAGTACTTC
CDR3aa: CVTEGGKTPYEQYF

abundance: -
j_gene: TRBJ1-2
v_gene: TRBV13
d_gene: TRBD1
CDR3nt: TGTGCCAGCAGCTTAGGGACAGGGGGTTATGGCTACACCTTC
CDR3aa: CASSLGTGGYGYTF

abundance: -
j_gene: TRBJ2-3
v_gene: TRBV7-9
d_gene: -
CDR3nt: TGTGCCAGCAGCTCGAGACTAGAAAGTACAGATACGCAGTATTTT
CDR3aa: CASSSRLESTDTQYF

abundance: -
j_gene: TRBJ1-1
v_gene: TRBV29-1
d_gene: -
CDR3nt: TGCAGCGTGCAGGGTTTGAGCACTGAAGCTTTCTTT
CDR3aa: CSVQGLSTEAFF

abundance: -
j_gene: TRBJ1-2
v_gene: TRBV10-3
d_gene: -
CDR3nt: TGTGCCATCAGGGACACAGGGCGCGACTATGGCTACACCTTC
CDR3aa: CAIRDTGRDYGYTF

abundance: -
j_gene: TRBJ1-6
v_gene: TRBV27
d_gene: -
CDR3nt: TGTGCCAGCACCCCCTCCTGGTCCTATAATTCACCCCTCCACTTT
CDR3aa: CASTPSWSYNSPLHF

abundance: -
j_gene: TRBJ2-1
v_gene: TRBV19
d_gene: -
CDR3nt: TGTGCCAGTAGTATACAGGCTGGGAACTACAATGAGCAGTTCTTC
CDR3aa: CASSIQAGNYNEQFF

abundance: -
j_gene: TRBJ1-1
v_gene: TRBV19
d_gene: -
CDR3nt: TGTGCCAGTAGTGCTTCCGGCGGGCACTACACTGAAGCTTTCTTT
CDR3aa: CASSASGGHYTEAFF

abundance: -
j_gene: TRBJ2-1
v_gene: TRBV5-1
d_gene: -
CDR3nt: TGCGCCAGCAGCTTGGCCACGGCCAGTGAGCAGTTCTTC
CDR3aa: CASSLATASEQFF

abundance: -
j_gene: TRBJ1-1
v_gene: TRBV28
d_gene: -
CDR3nt: TGTGCCAGCAAGGAGTTGGGCACTGAAGCTTTCTTT
CDR3aa: CASKELGTEAFF

abundance: -
j_gene: TRBJ1-3
v_gene: TRBV5-1
d_gene: -
CDR3nt: TGCGCCAGCAGCTCTTGGAGCGGCTCTGGAAACACCATATATTTT
CDR3aa: CASSSWSGSGNTIYF

abundance: -
j_gene: TRBJ2-5
v_gene: TRBV15
d_gene: -
CDR3nt: TGTGCCACCAGCAGAGCGACTAGGGGACAAGAGACCCAGTACTTC
CDR3aa: CATSRATRGQETQYF

abundance: -
j_gene: TRBJ2-1
v_gene: TRBV6-6
d_gene: -
CDR3nt: TGTGCCAGCAGTTACTTCCTGTGGGGGCCGGGGGATGAGCAGTTCTTC
CDR3aa: CASSYFLWGPGDEQFF

abundance: -
j_gene: TRBJ2-7
v_gene: TRBV5-1
d_gene: -
CDR3nt: TGCGCCAGCCCGATTTTGGGAGATAAAAACTACGAGCAGTACTTC
CDR3aa: CASPILGDKNYEQYF

abundance: -
j_gene: TRBJ1-1
v_gene: TRBV3-1/TRBV3-2
d_gene: TRBD1
CDR3nt: TGTGCCAGCAGCCAAGATGGGGGACAGAATGAAGCTTTCTTT
CDR3aa: CASSQDGGQNEAFF

abundance: -
j_gene: TRBJ2-2
v_gene: TRBV6-2/TRBV6-3
d_gene: TRBD2
CDR3nt: TGTGCCAGCAGTACTAGCGGGGGGGAGAACACCGGGGAGCTGTTTTTT
CDR3aa: CASSTSGGENTGELFF